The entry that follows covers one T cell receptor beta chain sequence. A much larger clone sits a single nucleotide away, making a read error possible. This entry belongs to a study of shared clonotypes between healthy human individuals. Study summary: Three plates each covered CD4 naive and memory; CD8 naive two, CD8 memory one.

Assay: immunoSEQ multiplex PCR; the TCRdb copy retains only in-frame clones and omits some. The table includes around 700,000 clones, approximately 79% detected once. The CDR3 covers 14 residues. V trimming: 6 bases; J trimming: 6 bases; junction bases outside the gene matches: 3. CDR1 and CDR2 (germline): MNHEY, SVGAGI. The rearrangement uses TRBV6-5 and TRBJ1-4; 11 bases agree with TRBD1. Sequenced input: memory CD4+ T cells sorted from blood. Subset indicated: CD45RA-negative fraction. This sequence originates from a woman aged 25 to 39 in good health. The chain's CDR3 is CASSRTGGDEKLFF. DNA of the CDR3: TGTGCCAGCAGCCGGACAGGGGGCGATGAAAAACTGTTTTTT.